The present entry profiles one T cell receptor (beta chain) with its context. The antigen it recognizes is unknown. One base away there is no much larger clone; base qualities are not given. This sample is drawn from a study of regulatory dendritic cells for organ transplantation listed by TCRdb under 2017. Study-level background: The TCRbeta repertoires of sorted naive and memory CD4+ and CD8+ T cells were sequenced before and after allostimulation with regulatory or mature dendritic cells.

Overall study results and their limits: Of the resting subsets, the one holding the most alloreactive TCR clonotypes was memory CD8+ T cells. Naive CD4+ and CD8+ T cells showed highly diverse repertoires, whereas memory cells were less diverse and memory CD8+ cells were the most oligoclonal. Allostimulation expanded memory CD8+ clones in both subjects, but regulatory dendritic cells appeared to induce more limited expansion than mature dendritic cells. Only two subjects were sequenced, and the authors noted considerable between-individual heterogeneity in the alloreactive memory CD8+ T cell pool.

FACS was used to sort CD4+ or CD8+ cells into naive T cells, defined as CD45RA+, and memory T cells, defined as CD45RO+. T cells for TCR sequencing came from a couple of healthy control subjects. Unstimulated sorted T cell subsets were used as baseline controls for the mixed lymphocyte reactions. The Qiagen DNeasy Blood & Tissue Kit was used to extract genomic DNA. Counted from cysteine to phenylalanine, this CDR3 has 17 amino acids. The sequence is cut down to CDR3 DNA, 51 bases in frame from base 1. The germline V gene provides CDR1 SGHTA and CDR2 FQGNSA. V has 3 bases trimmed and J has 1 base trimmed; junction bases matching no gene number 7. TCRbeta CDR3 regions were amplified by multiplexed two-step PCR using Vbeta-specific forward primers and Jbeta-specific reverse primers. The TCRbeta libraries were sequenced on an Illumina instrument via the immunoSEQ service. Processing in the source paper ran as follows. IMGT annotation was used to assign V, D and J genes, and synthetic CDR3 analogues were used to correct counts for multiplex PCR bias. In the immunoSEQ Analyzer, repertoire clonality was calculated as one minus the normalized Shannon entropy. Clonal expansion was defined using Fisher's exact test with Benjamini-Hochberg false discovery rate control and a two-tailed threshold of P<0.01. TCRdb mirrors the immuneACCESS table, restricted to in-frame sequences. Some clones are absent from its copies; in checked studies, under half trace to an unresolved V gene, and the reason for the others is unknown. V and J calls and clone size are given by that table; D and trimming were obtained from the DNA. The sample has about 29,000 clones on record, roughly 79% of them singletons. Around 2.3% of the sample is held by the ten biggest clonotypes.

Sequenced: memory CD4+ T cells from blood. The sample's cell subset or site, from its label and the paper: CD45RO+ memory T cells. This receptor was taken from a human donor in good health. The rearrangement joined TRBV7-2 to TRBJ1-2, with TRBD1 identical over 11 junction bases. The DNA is TGTGCCAGCAGCTTTACCGGGACAGGGGGAGGTAACTATGGCTACACCTTC. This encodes CASSFTGTGGGNYGYTF.